The T cell receptor (beta chain) under discussion was sequenced for a study of cytomegalovirus exposure and HLA in healthy donors. The overall study: Earlier, 200 million or so T cells were analyzed, and more than 100 million unique TCR beta sequences were found among them.

General study results and limits: Several V segments, TRBV6-2 and TRBV6-3 among them, could not be told apart and were dropped.

About this clone: The antigen remains unidentified.

The PCR ran on 60 Vbeta and 13 Jbeta primers. This table comes from immunoSEQ multiplex PCR, and its TCRdb copy is limited to in-frame clones, with some not included. The data contain 70,000 to 85,000 clones, less than 80% of them seen just once; the ten biggest clones take up more than 8%. The CDR3 contains 16 residues. V shed 0 bases and J 2 bases; nucleotides not matched to a gene: 7. Per the germline V gene, CDR1 is LNHNV and CDR2 is YYDKDF (reference sequence). The source material was PBMCs. V usage is TRBV15 and J usage is TRBJ2-7; 7 nucleotides align to TRBD2. This sequence was found in a man aged 35-49 years in good health and CMV-seropositive. The CDR3 region has the DNA TGTGCCACCAGCAGAGATACCGAGCGGGATGCCTACGAGCAGTACTTC. Translated: CATSRDTERDAYEQYF.